The rows below give T cell receptor beta chains drawn from one sample of a study of cytomegalovirus exposure and HLA in healthy donors. The protocol was immunoSEQ multiplex PCR, while the TCRdb copy is restricted to in-frame clones and leaves out a portion. The table lists some 170,000 clones, approximately 70% of them singletons, with roughly 2.5% in the top ten. Sequenced sample: PBMCs. These receptors all stem from a human donor in good health. CDR3s include the opening cysteine and the closing phenylalanine or tryptophan. D genes are given only for firm matches. Not every row has a clone size; where given, it reads once, few, many or a size class.

TRBJ1-6 | 15 | few | TRBV30 | - | CAWSPGQGHNSPLHF | TGTGCCTGGTCCCCAGGGCAGGGCCATAATTCACCCCTCCACTTT
TRBJ1-4 | 15 | - | TRBV7-2 | - | CASSLSQTPNEKLFF | TGTGCCAGCAGCTTATCACAAACACCTAATGAAAAACTGTTTTTT
TRBJ1-1 | 16 | - | TRBV9 | TRBD1 | CASSSGTGRGNTEAFF | TGTGCCAGCAGCTCAGGGACAGGGAGGGGGAACACTGAAGCTTTCTTT
TRBJ2-3 | 17 | once | TRBV9 | TRBD2 | CASSVDASGGAPDTQYF | TGTGCCAGCAGCGTAGACGCTAGCGGGGGGGCACCAGATACGCAGTATTTT
TRBJ2-1 | 13 | - | TRBV15 | - | CATKESSYNEQFF | TGTGCCACCAAGGAGAGCTCCTACAATGAGCAGTTCTTC
TRBJ2-1 | 13 | few | TRBV19 | TRBD1 | CASSRDSYNEQFF | TGTGCCAGTAGTAGGGACAGTTACAATGAGCAGTTCTTC
TRBJ2-7 | 13 | - | TRBV7-9 | TRBD2 | CASSLGLAREQYF | TGTGCCAGCAGCTTAGGACTAGCGAGGGAGCAGTACTTC
TRBJ2-1 | 14 | - | TRBV9 | - | CASSGRGGNNGQFF | TGTGCCAGCAGCGGACGAGGGGGTAACAATGGGCAGTTCTTC
TRBJ2-1 | 15 | medium-sized | TRBV13 | TRBD2 | CASSLRLAGRNEQFF | TGTGCCAGCAGCTTAAGGTTAGCGGGCCGCAATGAGCAGTTCTTC
TRBJ1-6 | 16 | few | TRBV5-4 | TRBD1 | CASSAPRTGDNSPLHF | TGTGCCAGCAGCGCCCCCCGGACAGGGGATAATTCACCCCTCCACTTT
TRBJ2-5 | 12 | few | TRBV30 | - | CAWNPEEETQYF | TGTGCCTGGAACCCGGAGGAGGAGACCCAGTACTTC
TRBJ2-5 | 13 | - | TRBV2 | - | CARVDPLEETQYF | TGTGCCAGAGTTGACCCGTTGGAGGAGACCCAGTACTTC
TRBJ2-7 | 13 | - | TRBV11-2 | - | CASSLGSSYEQYF | TGTGCCAGCAGCTTAGGCAGCTCCTACGAGCAGTACTTC
TRBJ1-1 | 14 | - | TRBV5-8 | - | CASSTGWGDTEAFF | TGTGCCAGCAGCACCGGATGGGGGGACACTGAAGCTTTCTTT
TRBJ2-7 | 12 | few | TRBV7-9 | - | CASSPPGGEQYF | TGTGCCAGCAGCCCCCCCGGGGGCGAGCAGTACTTC
TRBJ2-2 | 12 | - | TRBV27 | - | CASSSPYGELFF | TGTGCCAGCAGTTCCCCCTACGGGGAGCTGTTTTTT
TRBJ2-7 | 16 | - | TRBV6-1 | TRBD1 | CASSELPGQTPYEQYF | TGTGCCAGCAGTGAACTTCCGGGACAGACTCCCTACGAGCAGTACTTC
TRBJ2-4 | 16 | - | TRBV7-8 | TRBD2 | CASSLTSGGASNIQYF | TGTGCCAGCAGCTTAACTAGCGGGGGGGCGTCAAACATTCAGTACTTC
TRBJ1-5 | 14 | - | TRBV7-9 | - | CASSPGQGNQPQHF | TGTGCCAGCAGCCCCGGTCAGGGGAACCAGCCCCAGCATTTT
TRBJ2-7 | 14 | - | TRBV9 | TRBD2 | CASSEGGGLYEQYF | TGTGCCAGCAGCGAGGGCGGGGGTCTCTACGAGCAGTACTTC
TRBJ2-7 | 17 | once | TRBV5-6 | TRBD1 | CASSLRAGGLQDYEQYF | TGTGCCAGCAGCTTGAGGGCAGGGGGCCTCCAGGATTACGAGCAGTACTTC
TRBJ1-1 | 16 | - | TRBV5-1 | TRBD1 | CASSPRTGSVSTEAFF | TGCGCCAGCAGCCCCCGGACAGGGTCGGTTTCCACTGAAGCTTTCTTT
TRBJ2-7 | 13 | - | TRBV19 | TRBD1 | CASRSDRDYEQYF | TGTGCCAGTAGAAGCGACAGGGACTACGAGCAGTACTTC
TRBJ1-4 | 16 | - | TRBV6-1 | - | CASSALLISTNEKLFF | TGTGCCAGCAGTGCTTTATTAATATCAACTAATGAAAAACTGTTTTTT
TRBJ2-2 | 14 | - | TRBV5-1 | - | CASSLGQSTGELFF | TGCGCCAGCAGCTTGGGACAGTCCACCGGGGAGCTGTTTTTT
TRBJ1-5 | 13 | - | TRBV6-4 | - | CASSTQSNQPQHF | TGTGCCAGCAGTACACAAAGCAATCAGCCCCAGCATTTT
TRBJ2-1 | 15 | - | TRBV6-1 | TRBD1 | CASSALQGSDNEQFF | TGTGCCAGCAGTGCCCTACAGGGGTCCGACAATGAGCAGTTCTTC
TRBJ1-1 | 13 | few | TRBV30 | - | CAWRASPRGEAFF | TGTGCCTGGAGGGCCAGTCCGCGGGGTGAAGCTTTCTTT
TRBJ1-4 | 15 | - | TRBV23-1 | - | CASSPQKAGREKLFF | TGCGCCAGCAGTCCTCAAAAGGCAGGTAGGGAAAAACTGTTTTTT
TRBJ1-1 | 13 | - | TRBV6-6 | - | CASSYSIGEGAFF | TGTGCCAGCAGTTACTCGATAGGGGAGGGGGCTTTCTTT
TRBJ1-6 | 14 | - | TRBV6-4 | TRBD1 | CASSEGDRYSPLHF | TGTGCCAGCAGTGAGGGGGACAGATATTCACCCCTCCACTTT
TRBJ2-3 | 16 | few | TRBV12-5 | TRBD2 | CASGRAVAGVADTQYF | TGTGCTAGTGGCCGCGCGGTAGCGGGGGTAGCAGATACGCAGTATTTT
TRBJ1-1 | 15 | - | TRBV11-2 | - | CASSPDGGMNTEAFF | TGTGCCAGCAGCCCCGATGGGGGGATGAACACTGAAGCTTTCTTT
TRBJ2-7 | 15 | - | TRBV5-4 | TRBD1 | CASTHGTGGGYEQYF | TGTGCCAGCACCCACGGGACAGGGGGCGGGTACGAGCAGTACTTC
TRBJ2-7 | 13 | - | TRBV2 | - | CASRQRYLGEQYF | TGTGCCAGCAGGCAGCGGTATTTGGGGGAGCAGTACTTC
TRBJ2-7 | 14 | - | TRBV27 | - | CASSPVRRSHEQYF | TGTGCCAGCAGCCCCGTTCGCAGGTCCCACGAGCAGTACTTC
TRBJ2-6 | 18 | few | TRBV19 | - | CASSARGLAISGANVLTF | TGTGCCAGTAGTGCGAGGGGACTGGCGATCTCTGGGGCCAACGTCCTGACTTTC
TRBJ2-7 | 12 | - | TRBV27 | - | CASSNRTLEQYF | TGTGCCAGCAGTAACCGGACACTCGAGCAGTACTTC
TRBJ1-6 | 13 | - | TRBV2 | - | CASSGQYNSPLHF | TGTGCCAGCAGTGGACAGTATAATTCACCCCTCCACTTT
TRBJ1-1 | 14 | - | TRBV15 | - | CATSRDYRNTEAFF | TGTGCCACCAGCAGAGATTATCGGAACACTGAAGCTTTCTTT
TRBJ2-1 | 13 | - | TRBV6-4 | - | CASSDYQGNEQFF | TGTGCCAGCAGTGACTACCAGGGCAATGAGCAGTTCTTC
TRBJ2-3 | 15 | few | TRBV19 | - | CAISSWGQGTDTQYF | TGTGCCATATCGAGTTGGGGGCAGGGCACAGATACGCAGTATTTT
TRBJ1-1 | 14 | - | TRBV7-8 | - | CATKGGGASTEAFF | TGTGCCACAAAGGGTGGGGGGGCGAGCACTGAAGCTTTCTTT
TRBJ2-5 | 16 | - | TRBV4-1 | TRBD1 | CASSQVAGQGGWGQYF | TGCGCCAGCAGCCAAGTTGCGGGACAGGGCGGTTGGGGGCAGTACTTC
TRBJ2-1 | 18 | - | TRBV4-1 | TRBD2 | CASSQERRGGGTYNEQFF | TGCGCCAGCAGCCAAGAACGCCGCGGCGGGGGAACCTACAATGAGCAGTTCTTC
TRBJ2-7 | 13 | - | TRBV27 | - | CASSLSMAYEQYF | TGTGCCAGCAGTTTATCGATGGCTTACGAGCAGTACTTC
TRBJ1-3 | 12 | - | TRBV30 | - | CAHNRAGNTIYF | TGTGCCCACAACAGGGCTGGAAACACCATATATTTT
TRBJ2-7 | 16 | few | TRBV5-1 | - | CASSPPGHRSSYEQYF | TGCGCCAGCAGCCCCCCGGGACACCGAAGCTCCTACGAGCAGTACTTC
TRBJ2-2 | 17 | - | TRBV5-1 | - | CASSLLEGGTNTGELFF | TGCGCCAGCAGCTTGTTGGAGGGAGGCACGAACACCGGGGAGCTGTTTTTT
TRBJ1-2 | 12 | - | TRBV28 | TRBD1 | CASSPRTGGYTF | TGTGCCAGCAGTCCGCGGACAGGCGGCTACACCTTC
TRBJ2-1 | 15 | - | TRBV19 | TRBD2 | CASTPVAGGQNEQFF | TGTGCCAGTACCCCGGTAGCGGGGGGGCAAAATGAGCAGTTCTTC
TRBJ1-6 | 14 | - | TRBV6-1 | TRBD1 | CASMNRGSSSPLHF | TGTGCCAGCATGAACAGGGGATCTTCATCACCCCTCCACTTT
TRBJ1-2 | 14 | - | TRBV28 | - | CASSFRQPPYGYTF | TGTGCCAGCAGTTTTCGACAGCCTCCCTATGGCTACACCTTC
TRBJ1-2 | 12 | many | TRBV11-2 | - | CASSLDRYGYTF | TGTGCCAGCAGCTTAGACAGATATGGCTACACCTTC